Listed here are 27 T cell receptor beta chains from one sample, sequenced in a study of OX40 agonist ivuxolimab in advanced cancers. Profiled with immunoSEQ multiplex PCR; TCRdb holds only in-frame clones, not every one. The data hold roughly 61,000 clones, with around nine tenths observed a single time. The sequencing here drew on CD4+ or CD8+ T cells sorted from blood, taken in a trial of the OX40 agonist ivuxolimab. Source of these receptors: an adult with an advanced solid tumor such as melanoma, head and neck, liver or kidney cancer.

This chain connects TRBV4-1 to TRBJ2-1, with TRBD1 matching over 7 bases. Germline lookup yields CDR1 MGHRA and CDR2 YSYEKL. Trimming took 3 bases from V and 14 from J; bases not matched to a gene: 10. The length of the CDR3 is 13 residues. DNA for the CDR3: TGCGCCAGCAGCCAGAACAGGGGTCCTAGGAAGTTCTTC. Residues: CASSQNRGPRKFF.

J is TRBJ2-3 and V is TRBV5-6; 11 nucleotides align to TRBD2. Germline V gene data show CDR1 as SGHDT and CDR2 as YYEEEE. The CDR3 extends over 16 amino acids. Trimming removed 3 bases from V and 4 bases from J; junction bases left unmatched: 7. The DNA for the CDR3 is TGTGCCAGCAGCTCCGTTAGCGGGGGGGGCCCAGATACGCAGTATTTT. Translating gives CASSSVSGGGPDTQYF.

V is TRBV2 and J is TRBJ2-7; 8 bases fit TRBD2. J lost 5 bases, V lost 8 bases, and 14 bases had no gene match. The CDR3 runs to 15 residues. Per the germline V gene, CDR1 is SNHLY and CDR2 is FYNNEI. CDR3 sequence: CASHWVRGAGDEQYF. CDR3 DNA: TGTGCCAGCCACTGGGTCCGGGGAGCGGGAGACGAGCAGTACTTC.

V gene TRBV27 combines with J gene TRBJ2-5, with D perhaps assigned TRBD1 or TRBD2 (6 bases each). Looked up from germline, CDR1 is MNHEY and CDR2 is SMNVEV (reference sequence). V lost 5 bases, J lost 1 base, and 11 bases lay in between. CDR3 length: 14 amino acids. The CDR3 loop reads CASSHRGPQETQYF. CDR3 nucleotide sequence: TGTGCCAGCAGTCACCGGGGGCCCCAAGAGACCCAGTACTTC.

The J gene is TRBJ2-1, the V gene TRBV7-9; 7 bases match TRBD2. CDR1 is SEHNR and CDR2 is FQNEAQ in the germline V gene (reference sequence). The length of the CDR3 is 13 residues. V gave up 0 bases and J gave up 9 bases; unmatched junction bases: 2. CDR3 sequence: CASSLAWGGEQFF. The CDR3 DNA reads as TGTGCCAGCAGCTTAGCGTGGGGGGGTGAGCAGTTCTTC.

The rearrangement links TRBV14 to TRBJ2-7; no clear D. Germline V gene sequence: CDR1 SGHDN, CDR2 FVKESK. V was pared by 0 bases and J by 0 bases, with 3 bases between. The CDR3 length is 13 residues. CDR3 sequence: CASSQDRSYEQYF. As DNA, the CDR3 is TGTGCCAGCAGCCAAGACCGCTCCTACGAGCAGTACTTC.

The gene calls are TRBV5-1 and TRBJ1-1, with 7 bases aligning to TRBD1. The CDR3 extends over 14 amino acids. J gave up 2 bases and V 2 bases, and 3 bases lay outside the gene matches. From germline, CDR1 is SGHRS and CDR2 YFSETQ. In DNA form, the CDR3 reads TGCGCCAGCAGCTTAGGGACAGCTAACACTGAAGCTTTCTTT. This gives the protein CASSLGTANTEAFF.

This rearrangement joins TRBV4-3 to TRBJ1-5; D unclear. Germline V gives CDR1 LGHNA, CDR2 YSLEER. This CDR3 comprises 15 residues. Trimming left V 0 bases short and J 1 base short, with 7 bases between. CDR3 in DNA: TGCGCCAGCAGCCAAGATAGGTGGAGCAATCAGCCCCAGCATTTT. It codes for CASSQDRWSNQPQHF.

The table lists this clone with a count of one. The chain combines TRBV10-3 with TRBJ1-5, with 12 positions matching TRBD1. Trimming took 11 bases from V and 6 from J; bases not matched to a gene: 11. This CDR3 region has 15 residues. CDR1 is ENHRY, CDR2 SYGVKD, per germline. DNA for the CDR3: TGTGCCGCCTCCGGGACAGGGGGCGGGAGTCAGCCCCAGCATTTT. Translated, it gives CAASGTGGGSQPQHF.

The chain couples TRBV28 to TRBJ2-3; D may be TRBD1 or TRBD2 (7 bases each). V was pared by 1 base and J by 1 base, with 9 bases between. CDR1 and CDR2 from the germline V gene are MDHEN and SYDVKM. The CDR3 length is 15 residues. The CDR3 protein is CASSLSGGGTDTQYF. The CDR3 nucleotides are TGTGCCAGCAGTTTATCAGGGGGGGGCACAGATACGCAGTATTTT.

In this sample, this clone turned up a few times. This chain joins TRBV7-8 and TRBJ2-1, with 11 bases lining up with TRBD1. The V segment lost 5 bases and the J segment 10 bases; nucleotides outside the gene matches: 7. Germline V gene sequence: CDR1 SGHVS, CDR2 FQNEAQ. This CDR3 is 14 amino acids long. This CDR3 is CASSVGTGGWEQFF. The CDR3 bases are TGTGCCAGCAGCGTCGGGACAGGGGGATGGGAGCAGTTCTTC.

This chain joins TRBV12-5 and TRBJ2-7; the D gene is possibly TRBD1 (6 bases). The V and J ends lost 1 base and 2 bases respectively, with 15 bases between them. From germline, CDR1 is LGHNT and CDR2 FRNRAP. This CDR3 is 16 amino acids long. CDR3 in DNA: TGTGCTAGTGGTTTGGGGATCCGGGACACCACCTACGAGCAGTACTTC. This gives the protein CASGLGIRDTTYEQYF.

This sequence joins TRBV5-4 and TRBJ1-2; 7 positions match TRBD1. The CDR3 extends over 16 amino acids. CDR1 SGHNT and CDR2 YYREEE come from the germline V gene (reference sequence). V trimming: 4 bases; J trimming: 0 bases; junction bases outside the gene matches: 9. This chain's CDR3 is CASSRGGQRANYGYTF. The CDR3 region has the DNA TGTGCCAGCAGCCGGGGGGGACAGAGAGCTAACTATGGCTACACCTTC. Together with reference TRBV5-4 and TRBJ1-2, the CDR3 gives the full variable domain: ETGVTQSPTHLIKTRGQQVTLRCSSQSGHNTVSWYQQALGQGPQFIFQYYREEENGRGNFPPRFSGLQFPNYSSELNVNALELDDSALYLCASSRGGQRANYGYTFGSGTRLTVV.

The rearrangement links TRBV5-8 to TRBJ2-5; TRBD2 agrees at 10 bases. This CDR3 spans 14 amino acids. V gave up 7 bases and J gave up 4 bases; unmatched junction bases: 7. Germline-derived CDR1 and CDR2 are SGHTS and YDEGEE. The CDR3 DNA reads TGTGCCAGCGGCCTAGCGGGGGTTCGAGAGACCCAGTACTTC. Protein product: CASGLAGVRETQYF.

The gene calls are TRBV6-4 and TRBJ1-1; unclear D gene. Germline assignment: CDR1 MRHNA and CDR2 SNTAGT. The V end lost 2 bases, the J end lost 7 bases, and 11 bases lay between the germline ends. The CDR3 loop spans 13 amino acids. In DNA form, the CDR3 reads TGTGCCAGCAGTGACGGAAGTCTAGGTGAAGCTTTCTTT. Its translation is CASSDGSLGEAFF.

The chain combines TRBV6-1 with TRBJ1-3; D perhaps matches TRBD1 (6 bases). The germline V and J ends were trimmed by 1 base and 1 base, with 8 bases remaining between them. Germline V gene lookup returns CDR1 MNHNS and CDR2 SASEGT. This CDR3 contains 15 residues. CDR3 sequence reads: CASSEVGASGNTIYF. The CDR3 DNA reads as TGTGCCAGCAGTGAAGTGGGGGCTTCTGGAAACACCATATATTTT.

The V gene is TRBV6-1, the J gene TRBJ1-2, with TRBD1 as a possible D gene (5 bases). The CDR3 is 14 residues long. Between the trimmed V and J ends, which lost 7 bases and 4 bases, there was a span of 16 bases. Per the germline V gene, CDR1 is MNHNS and CDR2 is SASEGT. The CDR3 nucleotides read TGTGCCAGCAACCGGGACGAACTCTCCTATGGCTACACCTTC. Translated: CASNRDELSYGYTF.

The genes are TRBV5-8 and TRBJ2-3, with D unclear. The V gene's germline CDR1 is SGHTS and CDR2 YDEGEE. The CDR3 totals 13 residues. V dropped 0 bases and J dropped 4 bases, with 6 bases sitting between them. The CDR3 nucleotides are TGTGCCAGCAGCTTGGCCCGGGCAGATACGCAGTATTTT. This sequence encodes CASSLARADTQYF.

This clone was observed a few times. Written as DNA, the CDR3 is TGTGCCAGCAGCGGACGCGGGCGCGTCTTGTCAGAGCAGTACTTC. This gives the protein CASSGRGRVLSEQYF. The chain recombines TRBV6-1 with TRBJ2-7, with D possibly matching TRBD2 (5 bases). Germline values: CDR1 MNHNS, CDR2 SASEGT. The length of the CDR3 is 15 residues. Trimming took 6 bases from V and 7 from J, leaving 22 bases between them.

CDR3 sequence: CASSPPEGRTNEKLFF. The CDR3 DNA sequence: TGTGCCAGCTCACCACCGGAAGGGAGAACTAATGAAAAACTGTTTTTT. The chain has TRBV18 and TRBJ1-4; D unresolved. Germline CDR1 reads KGHSH; CDR2 reads LQKENI. This CDR3 is built from 16 residues. Trimming removed 0 bases at V and 1 base at J, with 9 bases between.

The rearrangement links TRBV28 to TRBJ2-3; D is unresolved. The V gene's germline CDR1 is MDHEN and CDR2 SYDVKM. Trimming took 4 bases from V and 6 from J, leaving 8 bases between them. The CDR3 loop spans 12 amino acids. CDR3: CASSSYSDTQYF. CDR3 bases: TGTGCCAGCAGTTCATATTCCGATACGCAGTATTTT.

The J gene is TRBJ1-6, the V gene TRBV27; TRBD1 is a possible D gene (6 bases). The CDR3 has 15 amino acids. Trimming stripped 6 bases from V and 7 bases from J, with 16 bases between. In germline, CDR1 is MNHEY, CDR2 SMNVEV (reference sequence). CDR3 coding DNA: TGTGCCAGCAGCCTCGGGGGGGGGCCCAATTCACCCCTCCACTTT. Translating gives CASSLGGGPNSPLHF.

The chain recombines TRBV6-5 with TRBJ2-2; perhaps TRBD2 as D (5 bases). The V end lost 4 bases, the J end lost 5 bases, and 11 bases lay between the germline ends. The CDR3 loop spans 14 amino acids. Germline V gene sequence: CDR1 MNHEY, CDR2 SVGAGI. The CDR3 DNA follows: TGTGCCAGCAGTTCCTTTCGGGAAACCGGGGAGCTGTTTTTT. It encodes CASSSFRETGELFF.

V usage is TRBV4-1 and J usage is TRBJ2-6; TRBD1 aligns across 8 bases. There are 19 residues in the CDR3. J lost 0 bases, V lost 0 bases, and 7 bases had no gene match. Germline CDR1 and CDR2: MGHRA and YSYEKL. The CDR3 loop is CASSQDGTGASSGANVLTF. The DNA of the CDR3 is TGCGCCAGCAGCCAAGACGGGACAGGAGCCAGCTCTGGGGCCAACGTCCTGACTTTC.

V usage is TRBV4-2 and J usage is TRBJ1-1; tentatively, D is TRBD1 (5 bases). V was shortened by 4 bases and J by 1 base, with 10 bases between the two germline ends. This CDR3 region has 14 residues. Per the germline V gene, CDR1 is LGHNA and CDR2 is YNFKEQ. The CDR3 protein is CASSLPTGNTEAFF. DNA of the CDR3: TGTGCCAGCAGCCTACCAACAGGGAACACTGAAGCTTTCTTT.

The chain joins TRBV5-6 to TRBJ2-4; no reliable D call. V lost 0 bases and J 4 bases, leaving 11 bases between the germline ends. This CDR3 has 15 residues. Per the germline V gene, CDR1 is SGHDT and CDR2 is YYEEEE. The chain's CDR3 is CASSLEPVAKNIQYF. The CDR3 bases are TGTGCCAGCAGCTTGGAGCCAGTCGCTAAAAACATTCAGTACTTC.

Remarks on this clone: This specimen includes other DNA sequences encoding the same CDR3. J is TRBJ1-1 and V is TRBV27; D gene ambiguous. V was trimmed by 0 bases and J by 4 bases, leaving 9 bases between them. Looked up from germline, CDR1 is MNHEY and CDR2 is SMNVEV (reference sequence). CDR3 length: 14 amino acids. This CDR3 reads CASSLSGVGTEAFF. The DNA for the CDR3 is TGTGCCAGCAGTTTATCCGGGGTTGGCACTGAAGCTTTCTTT.